Shown below are 3 T cell receptor beta chains from a single sample sequenced in a study of regulatory T cells in long-lasting Graves disease. Indicated time point: persistent/refractory GD, antithyroid drugs over 5 years with positive TRAb. PBMCs provided the RNA from which the TCR library was made. Sequencing libraries for TCR beta were prepared with iRepertoire HTBI primers and Arm-PCR of CDR3 regions. TCRdb passed the multiplex PCR reads through MiXCR, listing each CDR3 protein once. Of 700,000 or so distinct CDR3 sequences in the sample, around 30% were seen once. This material consisted of peripheral blood mononuclear cells (PBMCs), taken when the disease was refractory, from a patient treated with antithyroid drugs. The source of these receptors is a female donor with Graves disease.

This sequence joins TRBV12-3 or TRBV12-4 and TRBJ1-3, with a possible D match to TRBD1 (6 bases). The CDR3 totals 15 residues. V was cut by 6 bases and J by 0 bases, with 12 bases left in between. The CDR3 bases are TGTGCCAGCAGCCCCACAGGGTTCTCTGGAAACACCATATATTTT. Amino acid sequence: CASSPTGFSGNTIYF.

CDR3 protein: CASRKSTGYEQYF. The CDR3 DNA follows: TGTGCCAGCAGGAAATCGACAGGGTACGAGCAGTACTTC. V and J are TRBV12-3 or TRBV12-4 and TRBJ2-7; 7 bases map to TRBD1. This CDR3 contains 13 residues. Trimming cost V 6 bases and J 4 bases; bases outside gene matches: 6.

In this sample, this clonotype turned up a few times. This chain uses TRBV3-1 with TRBJ2-7; D not certain. The germline V and J ends were trimmed by 2 bases and 5 bases, with 7 bases remaining between them. The CDR3 contains 12 residues. The V gene's germline CDR1 is LGHDT and CDR2 YNNKEL (reference sequence). The CDR3 DNA sequence: TGTGCCAGCAGCCAAACCTGGGACGAGCAGTACTTC. It specifies CASSQTWDEQYF.